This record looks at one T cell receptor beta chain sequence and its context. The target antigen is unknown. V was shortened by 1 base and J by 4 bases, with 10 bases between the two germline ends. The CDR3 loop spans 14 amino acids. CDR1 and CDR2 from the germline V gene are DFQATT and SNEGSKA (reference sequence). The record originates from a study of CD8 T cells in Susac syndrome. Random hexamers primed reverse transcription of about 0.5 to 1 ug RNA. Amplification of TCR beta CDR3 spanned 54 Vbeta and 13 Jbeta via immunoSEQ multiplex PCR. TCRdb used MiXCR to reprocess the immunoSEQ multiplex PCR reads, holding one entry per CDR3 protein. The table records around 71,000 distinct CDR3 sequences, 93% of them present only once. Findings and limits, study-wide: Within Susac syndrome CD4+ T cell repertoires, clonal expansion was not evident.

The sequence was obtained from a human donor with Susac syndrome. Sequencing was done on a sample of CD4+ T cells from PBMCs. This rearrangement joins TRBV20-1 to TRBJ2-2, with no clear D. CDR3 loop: CSARVPRSTGELFF. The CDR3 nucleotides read TGCAGTGCTAGAGTACCCAGGTCCACCGGGGAGCTGTTTTTT.